These 3 T cell receptor beta chains originate from one sample sequenced in a study of blood T cell repertoires in COVID-19. The table came from immunoSEQ multiplex PCR; TCRdb's copy has only in-frame clones and leaves some out. The data show over 90,000 clones, approximately 90% seen once. Sequences were obtained from peripheral blood. The receptor source for this set is a man aged 50 to 59 with acute or convalescent COVID-19.

This sequence joins TRBV14 and TRBJ1-1; possible D gene TRBD1, 5 bases. Trimming removed 4 bases from V and 5 bases from J, with 17 bases in between. This CDR3 is 15 amino acids long. CDR1 and CDR2 (germline): SGHDN, FVKESK. The chain's CDR3 is CASSLQGGAGTEAFF. The CDR3 DNA reads as TGTGCCAGCAGCCTCCAGGGAGGGGCGGGAACTGAAGCTTTCTTT.

The chain recombines TRBV5-5 with TRBJ1-4; D gene ambiguous. This CDR3 has 11 amino acids. Between the trimmed V and J ends, which lost 5 bases and 7 bases, there was a span of 6 bases. The germline V gene has CDR1 SGHKS and CDR2 YYEKEE (reference sequence). For the CDR3, the DNA is TGTGCCAGCAGTTACGGTGAAAAACTGTTTTTT. Its translation is CASSYGEKLFF.

The chain uses TRBV19 and TRBJ1-1; 10 bases match TRBD1. The CDR3 totals 17 residues. The germline V gene encodes CDR1 LNHDA and CDR2 SQIVND (reference sequence). The junction had 15 bases not matched to a gene; V was cut back by 7 bases and J by 4 bases. The CDR3 DNA reads as TGTGCCAGTACCCGGAACGACAGGGGGCTGTTGAGCACTGAAGCTTTCTTT. This translates into CASTRNDRGLLSTEAFF.